This T cell receptor beta chain was sequenced in a study of blood T cells in healthy people across ages. Through a sample-barcoded 5' primer and a J-beta primer mix, a second PCR was run for roughly 7 to 12 cycles. Using its own MiXCR run on the 5' RACE reads, TCRdb lists one record per CDR3 protein. The sample holds 750,000 or so distinct CDR3 sequences, 25% seen once. This CDR3 is 16 amino acids long. Germline lookup yields CDR1 KGHSH and CDR2 LQKENI. The germline V and J ends were trimmed by 3 bases and 6 bases, with 21 bases remaining between them. The sample also formed part of further work on T cells of mothers and their children.

The TCR was taken from a boy aged 5-17 years in good health. The chain links TRBV18 to TRBJ2-7; a possible D gene is TRBD2 (5 bases). The sequencing sample was made of blood. CDR3 DNA: TGTGCCAGCTCACCGAACCTCGAGCGGTTCTCCAGCGAGCAGTACTTC. This sequence encodes CASSPNLERFSSEQYF.